The rows below give T cell receptor beta chains drawn from one sample of a study of blood T cells in healthy people across ages. TCRdb fed the 5' RACE reads into MiXCR, producing one record per CDR3 protein. The sample lists some 1,500,000 distinct CDR3 sequences; roughly two fifths were seen once. The sample taken for sequencing was blood. The receptors stem from a woman younger than 35 in good health. Each CDR3 is given with its conserved first and last residue. A D gene is named only where the DNA matches it firmly.

- TRBV20-1 CSAPRTLFKQQFF
- TRBV7-2 CASSFNMVEEQYF
TRBD2 TRBV7-6 CASSYPPWRGGQSSYNEQYF
- TRBV4-2 CASSQAGELYQYF
- TRBV11-2 CASSSPAGQNTEAFF
TRBD1 TRBV5-4 CASSFLGKGAEGETQYF
- TRBV7-9 CASSLVTSWNEQFF
- TRBV5-1 CASSLGGAPWELFF
- TRBV25-1 CASSESGSGELFF
TRBD1 TRBV5-1 CASTRTGAVQETQYF
- TRBV18 CASSPGQGPETQYF
- TRBV18 CASSPRSDNEQFF
- TRBV6-2/TRBV6-3 CASSPDNSGANVLTF
- TRBV5-6 CASSLLETLSASYEQYF
- TRBV30 CAWRRSREGNEQYF
- TRBV20-1 CSAGGKAEASYEQYF
- TRBV29-1 CSVEQGTNYGYTF
- TRBV4-2 CASSQDRSSYNEQYF
TRBD1 TRBV5-1 CASMFGVQGAIGTQYF
- TRBV15 CATSREGGENIQYF
TRBD2 TRBV12-3/TRBV12-4 CASSWTSGPYEQYF
TRBD1 TRBV3-1 CASSQAVGTGGTNEKLFF
- TRBV20-1 CSARGLRLAIQETQYF
- TRBV29-1 CSVEGQTDTEAFF
- TRBV6-2/TRBV6-3 CASRTRDSQETQYF
- TRBV27 CASSFRSGNTIYF
- TRBV18 CASSPLGVPGQGYNEQFF
TRBD2 TRBV27 CATSPGTSMYNEQYF
- TRBV4-3 CASSQAPPGSSTDTQYF
- TRBV12-3/TRBV12-4 CASSPAGVLNTEAFF